One sample yielded the 15 T cell receptor beta chains listed below, sequenced in a study of CD8 T cells in ankylosing spondylitis. TCRdb independently ran MiXCR on the 5' RACE reads; one entry per CDR3 protein. The sample lists fewer than 200,000 distinct CDR3 sequences, 15% to 20% seen once, with around 4.5% in the top ten. The source material was blood, either unsorted or a sorted T cell fraction (not recorded which). The receptor set was obtained from a male donor under 30 with ankylosing spondylitis or in good health (not recorded which).

The chain has TRBV3-1 and TRBJ2-1; 11 bases align to TRBD2. The junction had 4 bases not matched to a gene; V was cut back by 1 base and J by 8 bases. The CDR3 runs 15 residues. The V gene's germline CDR1 is LGHDT and CDR2 YNNKEL (reference sequence). This CDR3 reads CASSQVLAGGDEQFF. The DNA of the CDR3 is TGTGCCAGCAGCCAAGTGCTAGCGGGGGGCGATGAGCAGTTCTTC.

This clonotype was counted many times. The chain uses TRBV19 and TRBJ2-7; 7 bases agree with TRBD2. The V segment lost 6 bases and the J segment 6 bases; nucleotides outside the gene matches: 8. In germline, CDR1 is LNHDA, CDR2 SQIVND (reference sequence). This CDR3 has 13 amino acids. CDR3 DNA: TGTGCCAGTAGGGCTAGCGGAGGGACCGAGCAGTACGTC. Translated: CASRASGGTEQYV.

The table lists this clonotype with many counts. The V and J genes are TRBV30 and TRBJ2-7; 8 bases agree with TRBD1. From germline, CDR1 is GTSNPN and CDR2 SVGIG (reference sequence). This CDR3 is 13 amino acids long. The V and J ends lost 1 base and 3 bases, in that order; junction bases with no gene match: 2. The CDR3 here is CAWSGGQDYEQYF. CDR3 bases: TGTGCCTGGAGTGGGGGACAGGACTACGAGCAGTACTTC.

This clonotype was picked up many times. The rearrangement links TRBV15 to TRBJ2-1; 10 bases agree with TRBD2. Germline trimming cut 3 bases from V and 8 bases from J; bases unmatched to any gene: 4. The CDR3 is made up of 14 amino acids. Germline assignment: CDR1 LNHNV and CDR2 YYDKDF (reference sequence). The CDR3 here is CATSRASGSYEQFF. Written as DNA, the CDR3 is TGTGCCACCAGCAGGGCTAGCGGGAGCTATGAGCAGTTCTTC.

This clonotype occurred many times. The gene calls are TRBV20-1 and TRBJ1-3; TRBD1 aligns across 7 bases. This CDR3 is built from 14 residues. Germline V CDR1 and CDR2: DFQATT, SNEGSKA (reference sequence). With 5 bases clipped from V and 0 bases from J, the junction kept 4 bases outside the gene matches. The CDR3, as DNA: TGCAGTGCTGGACAGGCCTTCTCTGGAAACACCATATATTTT. Its protein product is CSAGQAFSGNTIYF.

The sample holds many counts of this clonotype. The gene calls are TRBV5-1 and TRBJ2-4; possibly TRBD1 for D (6 bases). The CDR3 length is 17 residues. V was clipped by 0 bases and J by 1 base, with 14 bases between them. The germline V gene has CDR1 SGHRS and CDR2 YFSETQ. As DNA, the CDR3 is TGCGCCAGCAGCTTGGCTTCGGGGACATTGGCCAAAAACATTCAGTACTTC. As protein: CASSLASGTLAKNIQYF.

This clonotype was recorded at least ten times. This sequence joins TRBV18 and TRBJ2-2; possibly TRBD2 for D (6 bases). Trimming shortened V by 2 bases and J by 3 bases, and 10 bases separated the two germline ends. CDR1 KGHSH and CDR2 LQKENI come from the germline V gene. This CDR3 contains 15 residues. As DNA, the CDR3 is TGTGCCAGCTCACCAGGAGGGACGGACACCGGGGAGCTGTTTTTT. Translated, it gives CASSPGGTDTGELFF.

This clonotype was detected ten times or more. The chain couples TRBV12-3 or TRBV12-4 to TRBJ2-1; 10 bases map to TRBD2. V lost 7 bases and J lost 8; bases outside the gene matches: 8. This CDR3 is built from 14 residues. CDR3 sequence: CASKDSGRAYEQFF. The CDR3, as DNA: TGTGCCAGCAAAGACAGCGGGAGGGCCTATGAGCAGTTCTTC.

This clonotype was seen repeatedly, ten times or more. The V call is TRBV28, the J call TRBJ2-1; 14 bases line up with TRBD2. From germline, CDR1 is MDHEN and CDR2 SYDVKM. The CDR3 runs to 17 residues. V lost 6 bases, J lost 7 bases, and 11 bases stayed unmatched. The CDR3 reads CASRRTTGTSGSNEQFF. The DNA for the CDR3 is TGTGCCAGCAGGCGAACAACCGGGACTAGCGGGAGTAATGAGCAGTTCTTC.

This clonotype has ten or more counts. This sequence joins TRBV20-1 and TRBJ2-5, with 7 bases fitting TRBD1. Germline assignment: CDR1 DFQATT and CDR2 SNEGSKA (reference sequence). The CDR3 covers 15 residues. Trimming took 1 base from V and 2 from J; bases not matched to a gene: 7. The CDR3 nucleotides read TGCAGTGCTAGAGGCCCGGGACAGCAGCAAGAGACCCAGTACTTC. Translation: CSARGPGQQQETQYF.

Only one count was recorded for this clonotype. The chain combines TRBV11-3 with TRBJ2-1, with TRBD2 as a possible D gene (6 bases). V lost 5 bases and J 4 bases, leaving 12 bases between the germline ends. The CDR3 sequence is 14 residues long. Germline CDR1 and CDR2: SGHNT and YENEEA. CDR3 sequence (DNA): TGTGCCAGCAGCGCTAGCGCCACATACAATGAGCAGTTCTTC. It specifies CASSASATYNEQFF.

This clonotype was recorded at least ten times. Compared with germline, one end of the junction differs, possibly owing to a read error. This chain links TRBV20-1 with TRBJ2-7; 7 positions match TRBD1. Germline CDR1 and CDR2: DFQATT and SNEGSKA (reference sequence). This CDR3 spans 8 amino acids. The CDR3: CSAAPGGF. The CDR3 coding sequence is TGCAGTGCCGCTCCAGGGGGCTTC.

The chain employs TRBV10-2 and TRBJ1-1; TRBD1 is a possible D gene (6 bases). Trimming took off 11 bases at V and 2 bases at J, with 15 bases between the two ends. From germline, CDR1 is WSHSY and CDR2 SAAADI. The CDR3 totals 13 residues. The DNA for the CDR3 is TGCGCCGTATCCGGGACACAAAACACTGAAGCTTTCTTT. This sequence encodes CAVSGTQNTEAFF.

This clonotype was recorded at least ten times. The rearrangement joins TRBV4-1 to TRBJ2-1; TRBD2 might be the D (6 bases). The V end lost 0 bases, the J end lost 13 bases, and 10 bases lay between the germline ends. Germline V gene data show CDR1 as MGHRA and CDR2 as YSYEKL. This CDR3 spans 12 amino acids. CDR3 DNA sequence: TGCGCCAGCAGCCAAGATGGGGACTTACAGTTCTTC. Translated: CASSQDGDLQFF.

This clonotype was picked up many times. The chain couples TRBV3-1 to TRBJ2-1; 7 bases fit TRBD1. V was clipped by 4 bases and J by 10 bases; unmatched bases: 7. Germline V lookup: CDR1 LGHDT, CDR2 YNNKEL (reference sequence). This CDR3 has 13 residues. CDR3 DNA sequence: TGTGCCAGCAGCCTTACCGACAGGGACGAGCAGTTCTTC. Translation gives CASSLTDRDEQFF.